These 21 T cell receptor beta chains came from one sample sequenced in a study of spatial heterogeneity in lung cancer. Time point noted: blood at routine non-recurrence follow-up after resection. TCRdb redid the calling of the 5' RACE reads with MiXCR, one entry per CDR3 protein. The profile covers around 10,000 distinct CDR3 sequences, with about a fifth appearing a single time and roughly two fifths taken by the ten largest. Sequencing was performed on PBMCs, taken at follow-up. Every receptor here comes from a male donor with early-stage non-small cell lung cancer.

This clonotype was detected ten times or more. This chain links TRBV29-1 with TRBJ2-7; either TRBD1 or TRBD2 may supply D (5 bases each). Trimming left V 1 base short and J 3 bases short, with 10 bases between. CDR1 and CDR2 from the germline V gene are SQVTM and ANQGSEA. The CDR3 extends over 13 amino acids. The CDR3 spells CSVEGGVSYEQYF. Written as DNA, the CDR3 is TGCAGCGTTGAAGGAGGGGTCAGCTACGAGCAGTACTTC.

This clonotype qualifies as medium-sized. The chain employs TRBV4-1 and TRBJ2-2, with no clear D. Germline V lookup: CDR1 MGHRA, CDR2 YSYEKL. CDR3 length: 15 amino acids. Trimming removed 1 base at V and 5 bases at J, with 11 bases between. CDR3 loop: CASSQGRAPTGELFF. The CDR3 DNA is TGCGCCAGCAGCCAAGGCCGGGCACCAACCGGGGAGCTGTTTTTT.

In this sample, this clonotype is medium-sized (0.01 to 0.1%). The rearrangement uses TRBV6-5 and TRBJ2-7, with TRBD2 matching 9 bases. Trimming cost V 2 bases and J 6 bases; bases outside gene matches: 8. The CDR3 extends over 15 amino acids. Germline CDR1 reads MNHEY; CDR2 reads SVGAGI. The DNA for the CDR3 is TGTGCCAGCAGTTACGGCGGGGGGGCCGGCGGCGAGCAGTACTTC. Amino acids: CASSYGGGAGGEQYF.

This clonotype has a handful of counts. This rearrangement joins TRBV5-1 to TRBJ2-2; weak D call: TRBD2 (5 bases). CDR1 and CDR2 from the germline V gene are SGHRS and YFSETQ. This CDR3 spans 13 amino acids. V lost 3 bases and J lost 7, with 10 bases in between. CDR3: CASSSSDYGELFF. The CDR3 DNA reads TGCGCCAGCAGCTCTTCCGACTACGGGGAGCTGTTTTTT.

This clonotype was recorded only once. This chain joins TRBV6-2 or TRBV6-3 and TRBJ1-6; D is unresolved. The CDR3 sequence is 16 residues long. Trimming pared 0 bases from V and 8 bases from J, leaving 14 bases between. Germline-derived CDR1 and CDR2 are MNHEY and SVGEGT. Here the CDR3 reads CASSYSRATLDSPLHF. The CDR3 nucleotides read TGTGCCAGCAGTTACTCTCGGGCCACTTTGGATTCACCCCTCCACTTT.

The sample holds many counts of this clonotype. The CDR3 sequence: CASSQDSQFYEQYF. In DNA, the CDR3 is TGCGCCAGCAGCCAAGATTCACAGTTCTACGAGCAGTACTTC. The rearrangement links TRBV4-3 to TRBJ2-7; the D is unclear. Germline CDR1 reads LGHNA; CDR2 reads YSLEER. V lost 0 bases, J lost 3 bases, and 9 bases lay in between. CDR3 length equals 14 residues.

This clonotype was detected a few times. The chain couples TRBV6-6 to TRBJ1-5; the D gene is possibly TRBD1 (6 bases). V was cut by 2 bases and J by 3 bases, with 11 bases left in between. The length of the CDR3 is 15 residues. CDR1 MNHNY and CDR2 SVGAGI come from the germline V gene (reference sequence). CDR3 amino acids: CASSYHRDANQPQHF. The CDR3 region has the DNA TGTGCCAGCAGTTACCACAGGGATGCCAATCAGCCCCAGCATTTT.

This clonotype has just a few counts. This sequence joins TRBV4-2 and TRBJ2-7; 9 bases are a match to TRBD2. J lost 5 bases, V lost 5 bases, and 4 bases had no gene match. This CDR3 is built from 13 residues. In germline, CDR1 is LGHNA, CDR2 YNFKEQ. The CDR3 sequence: CASSSIAGDEQYF. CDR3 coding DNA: TGTGCCAGCAGCTCTATAGCGGGAGACGAGCAGTACTTC.

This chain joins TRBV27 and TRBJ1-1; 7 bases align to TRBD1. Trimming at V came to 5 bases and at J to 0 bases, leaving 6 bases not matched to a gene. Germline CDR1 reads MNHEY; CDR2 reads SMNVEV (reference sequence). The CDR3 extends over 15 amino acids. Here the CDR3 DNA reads TGTGCCAGCAGTAAGGACAGGTTCGTGAACACTGAAGCTTTCTTT. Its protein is CASSKDRFVNTEAFF.

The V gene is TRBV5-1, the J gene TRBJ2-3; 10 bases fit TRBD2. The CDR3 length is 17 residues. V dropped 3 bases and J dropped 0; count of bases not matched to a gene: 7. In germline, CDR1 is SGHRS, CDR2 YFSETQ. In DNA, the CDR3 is TGCGCCAGCAGCTACCTCGGACTAGCGGATAGCACAGATACGCAGTATTTT. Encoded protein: CASSYLGLADSTDTQYF.

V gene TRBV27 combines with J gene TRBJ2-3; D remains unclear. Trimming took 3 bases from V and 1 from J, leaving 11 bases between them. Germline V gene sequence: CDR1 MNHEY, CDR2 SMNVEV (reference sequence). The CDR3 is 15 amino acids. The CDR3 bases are TGTGCCAGCAGTTTCGGGTCAGGACGCACAGATACGCAGTATTTT. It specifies CASSFGSGRTDTQYF.

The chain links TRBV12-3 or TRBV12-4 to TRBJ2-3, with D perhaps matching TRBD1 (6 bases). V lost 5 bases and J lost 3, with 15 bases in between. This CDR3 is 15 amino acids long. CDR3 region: CASSLQGRVTDTQYF. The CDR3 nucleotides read TGTGCCAGCAGTCTACAGGGTAGAGTGACAGATACGCAGTATTTT.

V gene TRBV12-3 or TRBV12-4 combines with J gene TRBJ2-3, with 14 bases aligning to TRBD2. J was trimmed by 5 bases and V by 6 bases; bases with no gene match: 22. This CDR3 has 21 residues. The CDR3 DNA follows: TGTGCCAGCAGACAGCCGATCATACCGGGACTAGCGGGAGAAGAAGGAGATACGCAGTATTTT. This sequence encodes CASRQPIIPGLAGEEGDTQYF.

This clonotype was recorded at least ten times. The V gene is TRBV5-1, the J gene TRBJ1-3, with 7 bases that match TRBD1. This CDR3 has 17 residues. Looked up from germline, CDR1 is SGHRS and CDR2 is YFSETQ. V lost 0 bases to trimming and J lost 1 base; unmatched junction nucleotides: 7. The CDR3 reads CASSLGARQGSGNTIYF. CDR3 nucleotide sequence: TGCGCCAGCAGCTTGGGGGCTCGACAGGGATCTGGAAACACCATATATTTT.

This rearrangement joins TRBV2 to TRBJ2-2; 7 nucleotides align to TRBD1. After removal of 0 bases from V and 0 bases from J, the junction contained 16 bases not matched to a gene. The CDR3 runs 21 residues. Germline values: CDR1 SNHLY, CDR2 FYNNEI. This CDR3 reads CASSEAPPGGLRISNTGELFF. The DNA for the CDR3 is TGTGCCAGCAGTGAAGCTCCTCCAGGGGGTCTAAGAATATCGAACACCGGGGAGCTGTTTTTT.

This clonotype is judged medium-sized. The CDR3 region has the DNA TGCGCCAGCAGCCAAGGTGTAGGCACAGATACGCAGTATTTT. It translates to CASSQGVGTDTQYF. The V gene is TRBV4-3, the J gene TRBJ2-3; D remains ambiguous. This CDR3 is 14 amino acids long. Trimming removed 1 base from V and 1 base from J, with 6 bases in between. CDR1 and CDR2 from the germline V gene are LGHNA and YSLEER.

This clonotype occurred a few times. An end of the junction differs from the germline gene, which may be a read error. The CDR3 here is CTTSDARGDTQYF. In DNA, the CDR3 is TGTACCACCAGTGATGCCCGGGGAGATACGCAGTATTTT. V and J are TRBV24-1 and TRBJ2-3; possibly TRBD2 for D (5 bases). Germline CDR1 and CDR2: KGHDR and SFDVKD. The CDR3 has 13 residues.

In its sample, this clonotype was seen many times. CDR3 in DNA: TGTGCCAGCAGAAAAGAAGGAGGGGATTCACCCCTCCACTTT. This encodes CASRKEGGDSPLHF. The chain uses TRBV27 and TRBJ1-6, with D perhaps TRBD1 (5 bases). This CDR3 region has 14 residues. The germline V gene has CDR1 MNHEY and CDR2 SMNVEV (reference sequence). V was cut by 6 bases and J by 8 bases, with 14 bases left in between.

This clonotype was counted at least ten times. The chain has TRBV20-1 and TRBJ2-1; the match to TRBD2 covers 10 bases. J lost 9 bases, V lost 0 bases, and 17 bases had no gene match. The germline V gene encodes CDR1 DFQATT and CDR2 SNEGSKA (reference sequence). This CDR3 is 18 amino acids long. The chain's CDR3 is CSARDQSSGRGGGTEQFF. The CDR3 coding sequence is TGCAGTGCTAGAGATCAGTCTAGCGGGAGAGGGGGTGGGACTGAGCAGTTCTTC.

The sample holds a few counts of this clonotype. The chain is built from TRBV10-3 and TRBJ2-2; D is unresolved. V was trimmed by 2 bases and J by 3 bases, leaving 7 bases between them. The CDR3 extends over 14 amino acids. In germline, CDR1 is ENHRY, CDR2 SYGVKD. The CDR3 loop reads CAISERKDTGELFF. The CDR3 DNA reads TGTGCCATCAGTGAGAGGAAAGACACCGGGGAGCTGTTTTTT.

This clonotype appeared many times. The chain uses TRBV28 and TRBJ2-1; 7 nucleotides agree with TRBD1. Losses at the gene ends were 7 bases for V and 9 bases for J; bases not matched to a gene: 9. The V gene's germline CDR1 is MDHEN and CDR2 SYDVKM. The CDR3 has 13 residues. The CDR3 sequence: CASKRQGLGEQFF. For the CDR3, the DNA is TGTGCCAGCAAAAGACAGGGTTTAGGTGAGCAGTTCTTC.